Shown below are 30 T cell receptor beta chains from a single sample sequenced in a study of shared clonotypes between healthy human individuals. CD45RO-negative cells were positively selected for CCR7, leaving out terminally differentiated effector memory CD45RA+ cells. Repertoires were generated with immunoSEQ multiplex PCR, while TCRdb's copy carries only in-frame clones and drops some. The sample records hundreds of thousands of clones, roughly nine tenths being singletons. Input material: naive CD8+ T cells sorted from blood. Receptor source: a man aged 25 to 40 in good health.

In DNA form, the CDR3 reads TGTGCCAGCAGTTTATCGGGCAGTGGGCAGCCCCAGCATTTT. Its protein is CASSLSGSGQPQHF. The chain has TRBV27 and TRBJ1-5; D unresolved. CDR1 and CDR2 from the germline V gene are MNHEY and SMNVEV (reference sequence). Trimming removed 0 bases at V and 7 bases at J, with 10 bases between. This CDR3 contains 14 residues.

This clone was counted ten times or more. The chain joins TRBV28 to TRBJ2-7; no firm D call. CDR3 size: 12 residues. The ends were cut back, 6 bases at V and 3 bases at J, with 9 bases in the middle. The germline V gene has CDR1 MDHEN and CDR2 SYDVKM. In DNA form, the CDR3 reads TGTGCCAGCAGCTCCATTAACTACGAGCAGTACTTC. Translating it yields CASSSINYEQYF. Drawing the rest from reference TRBV28 and TRBJ2-7, the complete variable domain is DVKVTQSSRYLVKRTGEKVFLECVQDMDHENMFWYRQDPGLGLRLIYFSYDVKMKEKGDIPEGYSVSREKKERFSLILESASTNQTSMYLCASSSINYEQYFGPGTRLTVT.

J is TRBJ2-5 and V is TRBV19, with 10 positions matching TRBD2. CDR1 LNHDA and CDR2 SQIVND come from the germline V gene (reference sequence). J was trimmed by 0 bases and V by 0 bases; bases with no gene match: 10. The CDR3 length is 19 residues. CDR3 amino acids: CASSIDLRLAGGYQETQYF. DNA for the CDR3: TGTGCCAGTAGTATAGATCTGAGACTAGCGGGCGGGTACCAAGAGACCCAGTACTTC.

This clone was detected once. The chain has TRBV9 and TRBJ2-3; 10 bases line up with TRBD2. The germline CDR1 and CDR2 sequences are SGDLS and YYNGEE. The V gene end was trimmed by 0 bases and the J gene end by 6 bases; junction bases not matched to a gene: 7. The length of the CDR3 is 16 residues. This chain's CDR3 is CASSVVASGSRDTQYF. CDR3 nucleotides: TGTGCCAGCAGCGTAGTGGCTAGCGGGAGTAGGGATACGCAGTATTTT.

The chain employs TRBV7-9 and TRBJ2-7; TRBD1 is a possible D gene (6 bases). Per the germline V gene, CDR1 is SEHNR and CDR2 is FQNEAQ (reference sequence). The CDR3 has 16 amino acids. Between the trimmed V and J ends, which lost 5 bases and 3 bases, there was a span of 20 bases. CDR3: CASSEAPEGHHYEQYF. CDR3 DNA: TGTGCCAGCAGCGAAGCCCCCGAGGGACACCACTACGAGCAGTACTTC.

The chain joins TRBV5-6 to TRBJ1-2; the match to TRBD1 covers 11 bases. The CDR3 consists of 17 residues. V lost 4 bases and J lost 7; bases outside the gene matches: 15. Germline V lookup: CDR1 SGHDT, CDR2 YYEEEE. The CDR3 protein is CASSPILNGQGAFGYTF. Written as DNA, the CDR3 is TGTGCCAGCAGCCCTATTCTAAATGGACAGGGGGCTTTTGGCTACACCTTC.

V is TRBV6-5 and J is TRBJ1-2, with 7 bases matching TRBD1. CDR1 is MNHEY, CDR2 SVGAGI, per germline. J lost 5 bases, V lost 6 bases, and 6 bases had no gene match. The CDR3 is 13 amino acids. CDR3: CASRHGQVYGYTF. CDR3 coding DNA: TGTGCCAGCAGGCACGGACAGGTTTATGGCTACACCTTC.

The chain is built from TRBV27 and TRBJ1-5; unclear D gene. Germline V gene data show CDR1 as MNHEY and CDR2 as SMNVEV (reference sequence). The germline V and J ends were trimmed by 0 bases and 4 bases, with 10 bases remaining between them. The CDR3 loop spans 15 amino acids. This CDR3 reads CASSLSGGSNQPQHF. The CDR3 DNA is TGTGCCAGCAGTTTATCGGGAGGGTCAAATCAGCCCCAGCATTTT.

The chain links TRBV28 to TRBJ2-7; 11 bases map to TRBD2. The CDR3 has 14 residues. Germline V gene lookup returns CDR1 MDHEN and CDR2 SYDVKM. V shed 6 bases, J shed 7 bases, and the junction held 8 bases outside the gene matches. The CDR3 is CASRQTSGSVEQYF. The DNA for the CDR3 is TGTGCCAGCAGACAAACTAGCGGGAGTGTTGAGCAGTACTTC.

The chain couples TRBV4-3 to TRBJ1-5; maybe TRBD1 (6 bases). Germline V CDR1 and CDR2: LGHNA, YSLEER. Trimming shortened V by 8 bases and J by 6 bases, and 14 bases separated the two germline ends. The CDR3 loop spans 13 amino acids. Here the CDR3 DNA reads TGCGCCAGCGATACAGGGCGGCGTCAGCCCCAGCATTTT. Translating gives CASDTGRRQPQHF.

Points on this clone: This specimen includes other DNA sequences encoding the same CDR3. This rearrangement joins TRBV19 to TRBJ2-7; D gene ambiguous. CDR1 LNHDA and CDR2 SQIVND come from the germline V gene (reference sequence). The CDR3 contains 14 residues. V was pared by 3 bases and J by 2 bases, with 11 bases between. Here the CDR3 DNA reads TGTGCCAGTAGTATTGGGCTCCGTGCCTACGAGCAGTACTTC. Protein: CASSIGLRAYEQYF.

V usage is TRBV30 and J usage is TRBJ1-1; D is undetermined. Germline CDR1 and CDR2: GTSNPN and SVGIG (reference sequence). The CDR3 has 11 residues. V lost 4 bases and J 3 bases, leaving 6 bases between the germline ends. This chain's CDR3 is CAWKTHTEAFF. The CDR3 nucleotides read TGTGCCTGGAAAACTCACACTGAAGCTTTCTTT.

The CDR3 DNA follows: TGCATTTCCTACGAGCAGTACTTC. It is translated as CISYEQYF. V is TRBV21-1 and J is TRBJ2-7; whether TRBD1, the table's D call, matches the DNA was not checked. TRBV21-1 is a known pseudogene. This CDR3 spans 8 amino acids.

The chain employs TRBV9 and TRBJ2-1, with D maybe TRBD2 (5 bases). This CDR3 contains 11 residues. Germline V CDR1 and CDR2: SGDLS, YYNGEE. V dropped 7 bases and J dropped 10 bases, with 12 bases sitting between them. CDR3 in DNA: TGTGCCAGCGGGCCCCGAGGGGAGCAGTTCTTC. This gives the protein CASGPRGEQFF.

The rearrangement joins TRBV7-9 to TRBJ2-1, with D possibly being TRBD2 (7 bases). This CDR3 has 18 residues. V was pared by 5 bases and J by 0 bases, with 20 bases between. CDR1 and CDR2 (germline): SEHNR, FQNEAQ (reference sequence). In DNA, the CDR3 is TGTGCCAGCAGCGGGGATCAGGGGACTACAGACTCCTACAATGAGCAGTTCTTC. Translated, it gives CASSGDQGTTDSYNEQFF. The entire variable domain, with the rest obtained from reference TRBV7-9 and TRBJ2-1, is as follows: DTGVSQNPRHKITKRGQNVTFRCDPISEHNRLYWYRQTLGQGPEFLTYFQNEAQLEKSRLLSDRFSAERPKGSFSTLEIQRTEQGDSAMYLCASSGDQGTTDSYNEQFFGPGTRLTVL.

The chain carries TRBV9 and TRBJ2-1; D not certain. The CDR3 has 15 amino acids. Germline V gene sequence: CDR1 SGDLS, CDR2 YYNGEE. Trimming removed 4 bases at V and 6 bases at J, with 17 bases between. The CDR3 loop is CASSPPGGALNEQFF. The CDR3 bases are TGTGCCAGCAGCCCCCCCGGTGGAGCGCTCAATGAGCAGTTCTTC.

In regard to this clone: The sample contains more than one DNA sequence encoding this CDR3. The rearrangement uses TRBV2 and TRBJ2-2; 11 bases map to TRBD2. Germline CDR1 reads SNHLY; CDR2 reads FYNNEI. The ends lost 5 bases at V and 2 bases at J; junction bases unmatched: 1. The CDR3 covers 15 residues. In nucleotides, the CDR3 is TGTGCCAGCAGTCGACTAGCGGGAAACACCGGGGAGCTGTTTTTT. The encoded protein is CASSRLAGNTGELFF.

The chain uses TRBV28 and TRBJ2-3; the D gene is possibly TRBD1 (5 bases). Germline-derived CDR1 and CDR2 are MDHEN and SYDVKM. The CDR3 loop spans 14 amino acids. V was clipped by 6 bases and J by 4 bases, with 14 bases between them. The CDR3 reads CASSYHEGADTQYF. The CDR3 coding sequence is TGTGCCAGCAGCTACCACGAAGGGGCAGATACGCAGTATTTT.

The chain has TRBV11-2 and TRBJ1-1, with D tentatively TRBD1 (5 bases). CDR1 and CDR2 from the germline V gene are SGHAT and FQNNGV. The CDR3 has 11 amino acids. Trimming took off 3 bases at V and 6 bases at J, with 5 bases between the two ends. CDR3 DNA: TGTGCCAGCAGCTTGACAGCTGAAGCTTTCTTT. Amino acid sequence: CASSLTAEAFF.

DNA for the CDR3: TGTGCCAGCAGTGAAGGTCCGATACTGGATACGCAGTATTTT. Encoded protein: CASSEGPILDTQYF. The chain has TRBV25-1 and TRBJ2-3; the D is unclear. This CDR3 region has 14 residues. Trimming pared 2 bases from V and 6 bases from J, leaving 12 bases between. Germline CDR1 MGHDK, CDR2 SYGVNS.

This clone has just a few counts. Other DNA sequences within the sample encode an identical CDR3. The chain uses TRBV25-1 and TRBJ1-1; D call uncertain. CDR3 length: 12 amino acids. Trimming took 3 bases from V and 4 from J, leaving 6 bases between them. Germline CDR1 reads MGHDK; CDR2 reads SYGVNS. DNA for the CDR3: TGTGCCAGCAGTGAGGGTGGCACTGAAGCTTTCTTT. This translates into CASSEGGTEAFF.

J is TRBJ2-2 and V is TRBV6-5; D is possibly TRBD2 (5 bases). Trimming pared 2 bases from V and 7 bases from J, leaving 14 bases between. This CDR3 comprises 15 residues. CDR1 is MNHEY, CDR2 SVGAGI, per germline. As DNA, the CDR3 is TGTGCCAGCAGTTACATAGCCGGTGGAGGCGGGGAGCTGTTTTTT. Protein product: CASSYIAGGGGELFF.

The chain is built from TRBV10-1 and TRBJ2-1; 7 bases map to TRBD2. The V and J ends lost 7 bases and 10 bases, in that order; junction bases with no gene match: 34. CDR3 length equals 21 residues. Looked up from germline, CDR1 is WNHNN and CDR2 is SYGVQD (reference sequence). The CDR3 loop reads CASNPNNAELSLREFKGEQFF. The CDR3, as DNA: TGCGCCAGCAACCCAAACAACGCTGAGCTATCATTGCGGGAGTTTAAGGGGGAGCAGTTCTTC.

The CDR3: CSVEGLAGPFTYNEQFF. The CDR3 DNA follows: TGCAGCGTCGAGGGACTAGCGGGACCTTTTACCTACAATGAGCAGTTCTTC. This sequence joins TRBV29-1 and TRBJ2-1; 13 bases agree with TRBD2. The CDR3 totals 17 residues. J was trimmed by 2 bases and V by 6 bases; bases with no gene match: 10. The germline V gene encodes CDR1 SQVTM and CDR2 ANQGSEA.

The sample holds one count of this clone. The rearrangement links TRBV21-1 to TRBJ2-1; TRBD1 was called by the table and not checked on the DNA. TRBV21-1 is noted as a pseudogene. The CDR3 loop spans 20 amino acids. The CDR3 loop reads CAILDPDGRVGQEDYNEQFF. The CDR3 DNA is TGTGCCATATTAGATCCCGACGGCCGCGTCGGACAGGAAGACTACAATGAGCAGTTCTTC.

The chain's CDR3 is CASRPSGNTEAFF. The CDR3 DNA follows: TGTGCCAGCAGGCCTTCGGGGAACACTGAAGCTTTCTTT. The rearrangement links TRBV27 to TRBJ1-1, with D unresolved. CDR1 and CDR2 (germline): MNHEY, SMNVEV (reference sequence). The CDR3 sequence is 13 residues long. Trimming pared 6 bases from V and 1 base from J, leaving 9 bases between.

The genes are TRBV7-8 and TRBJ1-5, with a weak D call TRBD1 (6 bases). This CDR3 comprises 17 residues. The V end was cut by 1 base, the J end by 5 bases, with 18 bases between. Germline V gives CDR1 SGHVS, CDR2 FQNEAQ. The CDR3: CASSLDPLVAGDQPQHF. DNA of the CDR3: TGTGCCAGCAGCTTAGACCCTCTCGTGGCAGGGGATCAGCCCCAGCATTTT.

This clone was observed a single time. V is TRBV7-3 and J is TRBJ2-1, with 14 bases identical to TRBD2. The V gene's germline CDR1 is SGHTA and CDR2 FQGTGA. The CDR3 has 17 amino acids. The junction had 13 bases not matched to a gene; V was cut back by 8 bases and J by 7 bases. Written as DNA, the CDR3 is TGTGCCAGCGGACTAGCGGGAGGCCCTGCTGAGGGGAATGAGCAGTTCTTC. It yields the protein CASGLAGGPAEGNEQFF.

Remarks on this clone: At one of its ends the junction is not consistent with the germline gene, which may arise from a read error. V usage is TRBV7-9 and J usage is TRBJ2-1, with D unresolved. This CDR3 has 15 residues. CDR1 and CDR2 (germline): SEHNR, FQNEAQ (reference sequence). The CDR3 region is CASSPGRVSYNEQFF. The CDR3 coding sequence is TGTGCCAGCAGCCCAGGACGCGTTTCCTATAATGAGCAGTTCTTC.

CDR3 sequence (DNA): TGTGCCAGCATCCCCGGGTGGGGTAATCACTATGGCTACACCTTC. It specifies CASIPGWGNHYGYTF. This chain joins TRBV6-5 and TRBJ1-2; D is undetermined. This CDR3 has 15 amino acids. V lost 7 bases to trimming and J lost 3 bases, with 18 bases between them. Germline-derived CDR1 and CDR2 are MNHEY and SVGAGI.